These 20 T cell receptor beta chains were all obtained from the same sample, sequenced in a study of T cells in localized non-small cell lung cancer (TCRdb year 2020). Library prep was done by the immunoSEQ multiplex PCR assay. This is the immuneACCESS table as TCRdb keeps it, with only in-frame sequences that have V and J called. A part of the clones is gone; compared with another copy, unresolved V genes explain less than half, and the rest is unexplained. The sample table shows 45,000 to 55,000 clones, and just over 85% are seen once. About 20% of the sample is in the top ten clones. Sequences were derived from peripheral blood, sampled before any cancer treatment. These receptors were obtained from a male donor at least 60 years old with stage III squamous cell lung carcinoma.

The rearrangement links TRBV28 to TRBJ2-1; TRBD2 matches at 10 bases. This CDR3 is built from 15 residues. From germline, CDR1 is MDHEN and CDR2 SYDVKM. Germline trimming cut 8 bases from V and 7 bases from J; bases unmatched to any gene: 11. The CDR3 loop is CASVAGTSVGNEQFF. For the CDR3, the DNA is TGTGCCAGCGTTGCCGGGACTAGCGTCGGAAATGAGCAGTTCTTC. Drawing the rest from reference TRBV28 and TRBJ2-1, the complete variable domain is DVKVTQSSRYLVKRTGEKVFLECVQDMDHENMFWYRQDPGLGLRLIYFSYDVKMKEKGDIPEGYSVSREKKERFSLILESASTNQTSMYLCASVAGTSVGNEQFFGPGTRLTVL.

This clone was detected a few times. The chain carries TRBV7-2 and TRBJ2-1, with no clear D. The CDR3 covers 16 residues. V was trimmed by 5 bases and J by 0 bases, leaving 14 bases between them. CDR1 and CDR2 (germline): SGHTA, FQGNSA. The CDR3 spells CASSNRRQSSYNEQFF. CDR3 DNA: TGTGCCAGCAGCAACAGACGTCAGAGCTCCTACAATGAGCAGTTCTTC.

The genes are TRBV28 and TRBJ2-3, with 7 bases matching TRBD1. CDR3 size: 13 residues. The J segment lost 4 bases and the V segment lost 3 bases, leaving 1 base of the junction unmatched. The germline CDR1 and CDR2 sequences are MDHEN and SYDVKM. CDR3 DNA sequence: TGTGCCAGCAGTTTGCAGGGGGCAGATACGCAGTATTTT. Its translation is CASSLQGADTQYF.

This CDR3 reads CASNPGTGFSVFFMNTEAFF. In DNA form, the CDR3 reads TGTGCCAGTAATCCCGGGACGGGATTTTCCGTATTCTTCATGAACACTGAAGCTTTCTTT. The chain couples TRBV19 to TRBJ1-1; D is perhaps TRBD1 (5 bases). Germline assignment: CDR1 LNHDA and CDR2 SQIVND (reference sequence). The CDR3 spans 20 residues. The V end was cut by 7 bases, the J end by 0 bases, with 30 bases between.

The genes are TRBV30 and TRBJ2-5; D is possibly TRBD2 (5 bases). Germline CDR1 and CDR2: GTSNPN and SVGIG (reference sequence). Trimming removed 3 bases at V and 5 bases at J, with 22 bases between. The CDR3 is 16 residues long. The CDR3 sequence: CAWSHGGSSMGETQYF. The CDR3 nucleotides are TGTGCCTGGAGCCACGGAGGCAGCTCCATGGGGGAGACCCAGTACTTC.

There are a few counts of this clone. The chain couples TRBV10-1 to TRBJ1-1, with no clear D. V lost 9 bases to trimming and J lost 5 bases, with 10 bases between them. Germline CDR1 WNHNN, CDR2 SYGVQD (reference sequence). There are 11 residues in the CDR3. The CDR3 coding sequence is TGCGCCAGTGGGCAAGGGACTGAAGCTTTCTTT. Its translation: CASGQGTEAFF.

This clone was seen more than once but under ten times. This chain uses TRBV28 with TRBJ1-2; D is perhaps TRBD1 (5 bases). V was cut by 4 bases and J by 5 bases, with 17 bases left in between. The CDR3 has 15 amino acids. The germline gives CDR1 MDHEN, CDR2 SYDVKM. The CDR3 nucleotides are TGTGCCAGCAGTTCTCGGCGTCGGGGGGGATATGGCTACACCTTC. Amino acids: CASSSRRRGGYGYTF.

The chain carries TRBV28 and TRBJ2-5, with 7 bases matching TRBD1. The CDR3 contains 14 residues. Germline assignment: CDR1 MDHEN and CDR2 SYDVKM. V lost 11 bases to trimming and J lost 3 bases; unmatched junction nucleotides: 12. The CDR3 DNA is TGTGCCCATAACCGCCGGGACAGAAAAGAGACCCAGTACTTC. Amino acids: CAHNRRDRKETQYF.

V and J are TRBV7-3 and TRBJ2-1, with D possibly being TRBD2 (6 bases). The CDR3 is 12 amino acids. Germline values: CDR1 SGHTA, CDR2 FQGTGA. Trimming took 3 bases from V and 7 from J, leaving 7 bases between them. The CDR3 spells CASSLEGNEQFF. CDR3 nucleotide sequence: TGTGCCAGCAGCTTGGAGGGAAATGAGCAGTTCTTC.

The rearrangement joins TRBV9 to TRBJ1-3; no clear D. Germline V gene lookup returns CDR1 SGDLS and CDR2 YYNGEE. The CDR3 runs to 13 residues. This CDR3 reads CAPEESSGNTIYF. Written as DNA, the CDR3 is TGTGCTCCAGAAGAGAGCTCTGGAAACACCATATATTTT.

The gene calls are TRBV18 and TRBJ1-3; D uncertain. Germline lookup yields CDR1 KGHSH and CDR2 LQKENI. The CDR3 is 11 amino acids. V lost 4 bases and J 6 bases, leaving 4 bases between the germline ends. The CDR3 DNA reads TGTGCCAGCTCACGCACAAACACCATATATTTT. It codes for CASSRTNTIYF.

J is TRBJ2-3 and V is TRBV30, with 9 bases aligning to TRBD2. The germline V gene encodes CDR1 GTSNPN and CDR2 SVGIG (reference sequence). This CDR3 has 14 amino acids. Trimming removed 2 bases from V and 6 bases from J; junction bases left unmatched: 6. DNA of the CDR3: TGTGCCTGGAGTCCGGGACTAGCTCCGGATACGCAGTATTTT. Amino acids: CAWSPGLAPDTQYF.

The CDR3 loop reads CASRADTLVNTGELFF. In DNA, the CDR3 is TGTGCCAGCAGGGCGGACACATTAGTGAACACCGGGGAGCTGTTTTTT. The V and J genes are TRBV2 and TRBJ2-2; weak D call: TRBD1 (5 bases). Per germline, CDR1 SNHLY and CDR2 FYNNEI. The CDR3 is made up of 16 amino acids. V was trimmed by 6 bases and J by 1 base, leaving 15 bases between them.

The chain couples TRBV27 to TRBJ2-3, with D maybe TRBD2 (5 bases). Germline lookup yields CDR1 MNHEY and CDR2 SMNVEV (reference sequence). Trimming stripped 7 bases from V and 8 bases from J, with 16 bases between. This CDR3 has 13 residues. This CDR3 is CASKPGGGSTQYF. The CDR3 bases are TGTGCCAGCAAGCCGGGCGGTGGGAGTACGCAGTATTTT.

The chain has TRBV7-2 and TRBJ2-5; 9 bases match TRBD1. This CDR3 has 15 amino acids. Germline V CDR1 and CDR2: SGHTA, FQGNSA. After removal of 5 bases from V and 5 bases from J, the junction contained 9 bases not matched to a gene. CDR3 sequence reads: CASSAHRGPRETQYF. In DNA, the CDR3 is TGTGCCAGCAGCGCCCACAGGGGGCCTAGGGAGACCCAGTACTTC. Combining the CDR3 with reference TRBV7-2 and TRBJ2-5 gives the whole variable domain GAGVSQSPSNKVTEKGKDVELRCDPISGHTALYWYRQSLGQGLEFLIYFQGNSAPDKSGLPSDRFSAERTGGSVSTLTIQRTQQEDSAVYLCASSAHRGPRETQYFGPGTRLLVL.

The J gene is TRBJ1-2, the V gene TRBV14, with 8 bases identical to TRBD1. CDR1 and CDR2 from the germline V gene are SGHDN and FVKESK. The trim removed 0 bases at V and 4 bases at J, leaving 4 bases unmatched. The CDR3 sequence is 15 residues long. The CDR3 nucleotides read TGTGCCAGCAGCCAAGATCAAGACAGGGGCTATGGCTACACCTTC. Translated, it gives CASSQDQDRGYGYTF.

This chain uses TRBV5-6 with TRBJ1-1; D unclear. V shed 1 base and J shed 0 bases, with 7 bases lying between them. Germline V CDR1 and CDR2: SGHDT, YYEEEE. This CDR3 is built from 14 residues. The CDR3 coding sequence is TGTGCCAGCAGCTTGACGCACTTGAACACTGAAGCTTTCTTT. Translated, it gives CASSLTHLNTEAFF.

The J gene is TRBJ2-5, the V gene TRBV30, with TRBD2 as a possible D gene (5 bases). CDR1 and CDR2 (germline): GTSNPN, SVGIG (reference sequence). Trimming stripped 0 bases from V and 7 bases from J, with 15 bases between. The CDR3 is 14 amino acids. The CDR3 DNA reads TGTGCCTGGAGTGTAATTCCTAGCTCCGGGACCCAGTACTTC. Its protein is CAWSVIPSSGTQYF.

V and J are TRBV4-1 and TRBJ2-7, with D possibly being TRBD2 (8 bases). The CDR3 loop spans 13 amino acids. Germline CDR1 and CDR2: MGHRA and YSYEKL. Between the trimmed V and J ends, which lost 4 bases and 7 bases, there was a span of 14 bases. The CDR3 region is CASSLAGQLEQYF. CDR3 bases: TGCGCCAGCAGCCTAGCGGGACAGCTTGAGCAGTACTTC.

This chain's CDR3 is CASSEARSLWAMNTEAFF. Here the CDR3 DNA reads TGTGCCAGCAGTGAAGCGCGGTCCCTTTGGGCCATGAACACTGAAGCTTTCTTT. The rearrangement uses TRBV6-1 and TRBJ1-1; D not resolved. CDR3 size: 18 residues. From germline, CDR1 is MNHNS and CDR2 SASEGT. Trimming shortened V by 0 bases and J by 0 bases, and 17 bases separated the two germline ends.